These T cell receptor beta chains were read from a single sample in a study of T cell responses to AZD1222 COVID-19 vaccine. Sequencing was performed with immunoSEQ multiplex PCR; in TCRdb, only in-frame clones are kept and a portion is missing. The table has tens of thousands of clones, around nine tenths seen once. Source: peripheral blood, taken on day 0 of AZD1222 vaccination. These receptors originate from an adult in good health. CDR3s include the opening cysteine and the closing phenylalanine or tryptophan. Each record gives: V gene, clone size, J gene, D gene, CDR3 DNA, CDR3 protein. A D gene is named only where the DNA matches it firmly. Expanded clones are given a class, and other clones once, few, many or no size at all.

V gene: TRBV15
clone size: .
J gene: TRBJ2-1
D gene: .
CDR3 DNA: TGTGCCACCAGCAGAGAGAAGGCCCTCTTCTACAATGAGCAGTTCTTC
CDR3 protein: CATSREKALFYNEQFF

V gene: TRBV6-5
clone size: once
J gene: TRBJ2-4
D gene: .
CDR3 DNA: TGTGCCAGCGGGTTACTAGCCAAAAACATTCAGTACTTC
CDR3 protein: CASGLLAKNIQYF

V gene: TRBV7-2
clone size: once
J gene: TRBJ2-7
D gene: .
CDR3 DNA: TGTGCCAGCAGCTCTACCTACGAGCAGTACTTC
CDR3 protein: CASSSTYEQYF

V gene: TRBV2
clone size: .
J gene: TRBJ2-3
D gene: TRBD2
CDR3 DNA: TGTGCCAGCAGTGAAGCCCGCGGGGGAAACACAGATACGCAGTATTTT
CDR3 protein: CASSEARGGNTDTQYF

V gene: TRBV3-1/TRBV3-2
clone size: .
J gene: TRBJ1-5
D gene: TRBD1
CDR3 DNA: TGTGCCAGCAGCCAAGGACAGGGGGGGGGTCAGCCCCAGCATTTT
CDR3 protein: CASSQGQGGGQPQHF

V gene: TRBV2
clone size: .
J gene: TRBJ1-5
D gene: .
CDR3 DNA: TGTGCCAGCATAGGGTCCCCCGCGGGGAGCAATCAGCCCCAGCATTTT
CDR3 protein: CASIGSPAGSNQPQHF

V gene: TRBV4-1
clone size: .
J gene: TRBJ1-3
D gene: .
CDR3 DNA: TGCGCCAGCAGCCCCGTCCCTGCTAGCTCTGGAAACACCATATATTTT
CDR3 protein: CASSPVPASSGNTIYF

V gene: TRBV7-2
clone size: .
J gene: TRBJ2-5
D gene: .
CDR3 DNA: TGTGCCAGCAGCTTGACACTTCAAGAGACCCAGTACTTC
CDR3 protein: CASSLTLQETQYF

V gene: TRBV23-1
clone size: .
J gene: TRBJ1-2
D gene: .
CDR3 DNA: TGCGCCAGCAGTCAATCGAGGTCGGCGATCTATGGCTACACCTTC
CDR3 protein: CASSQSRSAIYGYTF

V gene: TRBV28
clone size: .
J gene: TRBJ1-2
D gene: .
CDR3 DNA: TGTGCCAGCAGTTTGGGGGGAGGGGGTGATTATGGCTACACCTTC
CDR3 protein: CASSLGGGGDYGYTF

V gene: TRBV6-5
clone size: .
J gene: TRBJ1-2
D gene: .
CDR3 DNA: TGTGCCAGCAGTTACTCTGCGGACACTTATGGCTACACCTTC
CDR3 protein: CASSYSADTYGYTF

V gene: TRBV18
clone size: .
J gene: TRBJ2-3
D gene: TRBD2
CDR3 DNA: TGTGCCAGCTCACTCCCTAGCGGGGGGGCTAGAGATACGCAGTATTTT
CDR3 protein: CASSLPSGGARDTQYF

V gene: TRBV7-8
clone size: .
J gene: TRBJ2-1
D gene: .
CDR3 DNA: TGTGCCAGCAGCTCATTCGCGGGGAATGAGCAGTTCTTC
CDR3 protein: CASSSFAGNEQFF

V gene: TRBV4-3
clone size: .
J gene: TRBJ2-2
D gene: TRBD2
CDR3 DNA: TGCGCCAGCAGCCAAGATGGGGGGGTTAGCACCGGGGAGCTGTTTTTT
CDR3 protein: CASSQDGGVSTGELFF

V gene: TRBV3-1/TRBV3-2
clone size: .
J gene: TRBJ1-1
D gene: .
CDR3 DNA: TGTGCCAGCAGTGGGGGAGGCACTGAAGCTTTCTTT
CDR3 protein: CASSGGGTEAFF

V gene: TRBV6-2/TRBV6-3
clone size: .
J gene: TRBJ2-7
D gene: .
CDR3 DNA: TGTGCCAGCAGTCGCGCTGCCTGGGGGGCCTACGAGCAGTACTTC
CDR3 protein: CASSRAAWGAYEQYF

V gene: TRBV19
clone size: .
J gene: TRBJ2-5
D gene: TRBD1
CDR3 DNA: TGTGCCAGTAGCGACAGGGGGGGTGAGACCCAGTACTTC
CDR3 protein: CASSDRGGETQYF

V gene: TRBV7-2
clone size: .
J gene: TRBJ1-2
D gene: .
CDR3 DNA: TGTGCCAGCAGCTTATTGGCTGGTTACACCTTC
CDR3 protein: CASSLLAGYTF

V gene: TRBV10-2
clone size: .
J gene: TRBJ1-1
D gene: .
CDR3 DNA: TGCGCCAGCAGTGAGCTCATGAACACTGAAGCTTTCTTT
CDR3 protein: CASSELMNTEAFF

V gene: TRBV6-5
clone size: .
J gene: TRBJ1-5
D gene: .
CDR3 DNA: TGTGCCAGCAGCCCCCGGGGGCTTAATCAGCCCCAGCATTTT
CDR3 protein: CASSPRGLNQPQHF

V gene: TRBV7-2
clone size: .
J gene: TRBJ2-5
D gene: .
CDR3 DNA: TGTGCCAGCAGCTTATCCGGGACATCAGCGGAGACCCAGTACTTC
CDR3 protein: CASSLSGTSAETQYF

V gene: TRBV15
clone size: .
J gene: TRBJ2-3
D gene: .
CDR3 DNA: TGTGCCACCAGCAGAGATAGGGTGGGTACGCAGTATTTT
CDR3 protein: CATSRDRVGTQYF

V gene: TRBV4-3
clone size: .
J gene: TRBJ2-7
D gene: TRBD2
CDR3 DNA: TGCGCCAGCAGCCAAGACCTCGTGGCTAGCGGGGGGGTGGAGCAGTACTTC
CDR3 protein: CASSQDLVASGGVEQYF

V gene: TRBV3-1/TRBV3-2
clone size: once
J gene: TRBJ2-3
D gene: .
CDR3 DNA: TGTGCCAGCAGCCAAGGGTTCGACCCGACGGGCGGCACAGATACGCAGTATTTT
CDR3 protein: CASSQGFDPTGGTDTQYF